This T cell receptor beta chain was obtained from a study of CD8 T cells in ankylosing spondylitis (dated by TCRdb to about 2017). At the level of the whole study: T cell receptor beta repertoires were profiled in healthy donors and ankylosing spondylitis patients so that disease-linked TCR variants could be found. The full study cohort was made up of about two dozen ankylosing spondylitis patients and roughly 100 healthy donors. Samples of peripheral blood were taken, and for ankylosing spondylitis patients, synovial fluid was collected as well.

Here V drops 1 base and J drops 1 base, and the junction holds 6 bases not matched to any gene. CDR1 and CDR2 (SEHNR, FQNEAQ) derive from the germline V gene (reference sequence). Including cysteine and phenylalanine, the CDR3 has 16 amino acids. The kept DNA is CDR3 alone, 48 bases in frame from the first base. Instrument used: Illumina HiSeq 2500. Quantitative 5'-RACE with molecular barcodes was the method used to prepare the TCR beta libraries. From the authors' description of their analysis: Disease-linked TCR variants were identified with a new computational method built on a probabilistic model of VDJ rearrangement. The raw public reads went through TCRdb reprocessing: fastp at Q25, MiXCR clone calling, in-frame beta chains kept. Rows matching on CDR3 protein sequence are summarized as one entry with the most common DNA and genes. TCRdb's processing, not the authors', yielded these V and J calls. The sample yields about 390,000 distinct CDR3 sequences; approximately 20% were counted once. The ten largest clones take up about 17% of the sample.

Paper-wide results and their limitations: A TCR beta motif made up of 7 to 9 highly homologous amino acid variants appeared to be characteristic of blood from ankylosing spondylitis patients. Significant enrichment of the disease-linked clones was reported in matched synovial fluid samples from ankylosing spondylitis patients. Some motif variants had previously been reported in the synovial fluid and blood of reactive arthritis patients, which suggests shared mechanisms of disease initiation. The disease-linked clones had a CD8+ phenotype and were found at relatively low frequencies in peripheral blood.

Worth noting for this clonotype: Its antigen is currently not known. Within one base of it there is no much larger clone, and no base qualities were kept.

The material sequenced was blood, either unsorted or a sorted T cell fraction (not recorded which). Rearrangement joined TRBV7-9 to TRBJ2-7, with 8 bases in between that match TRBD1. This TCR derives from a male donor with ankylosing spondylitis. The CDR3 reads as follows: CASSLGGNRGSYEQYF. The DNA reads as follows: TGTGCCAGCAGCTTAGGAGGGAACAGGGGGTCCTACGAGCAGTACTTC.